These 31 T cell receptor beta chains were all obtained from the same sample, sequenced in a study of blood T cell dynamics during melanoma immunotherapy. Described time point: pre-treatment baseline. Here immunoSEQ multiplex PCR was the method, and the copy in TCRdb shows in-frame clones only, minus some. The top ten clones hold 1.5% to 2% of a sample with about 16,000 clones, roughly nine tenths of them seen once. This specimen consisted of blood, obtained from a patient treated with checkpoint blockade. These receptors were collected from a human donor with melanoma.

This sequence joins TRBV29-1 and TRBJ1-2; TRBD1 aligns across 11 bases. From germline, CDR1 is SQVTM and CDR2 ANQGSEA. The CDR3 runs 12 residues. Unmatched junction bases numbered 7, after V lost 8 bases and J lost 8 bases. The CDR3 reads CSTTGQGEGYTF. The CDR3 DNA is TGCAGCACGACGGGACAGGGGGAGGGCTACACCTTC.

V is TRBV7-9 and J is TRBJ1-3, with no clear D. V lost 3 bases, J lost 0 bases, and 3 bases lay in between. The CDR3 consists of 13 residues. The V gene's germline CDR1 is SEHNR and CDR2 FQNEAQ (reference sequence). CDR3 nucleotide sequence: TGTGCCAGCAGCTTGGACTCTGGAAACACCATATATTTT. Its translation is CASSLDSGNTIYF.

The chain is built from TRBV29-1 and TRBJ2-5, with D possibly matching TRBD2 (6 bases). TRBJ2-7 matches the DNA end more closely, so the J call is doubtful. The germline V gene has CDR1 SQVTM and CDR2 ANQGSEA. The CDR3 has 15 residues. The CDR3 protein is CSVGRRDLGDYEQYF. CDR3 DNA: TGCAGCGTTGGGCGTCGGGACTTGGGGGATTACGAGCAGTACTTC.

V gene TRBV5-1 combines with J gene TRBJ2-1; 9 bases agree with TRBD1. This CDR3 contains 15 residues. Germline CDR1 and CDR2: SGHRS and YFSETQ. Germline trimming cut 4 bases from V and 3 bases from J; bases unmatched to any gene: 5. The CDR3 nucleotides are TGCGCCAGCAGCGGGACGGGACAGGGCTACAATGAGCAGTTCTTC. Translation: CASSGTGQGYNEQFF.

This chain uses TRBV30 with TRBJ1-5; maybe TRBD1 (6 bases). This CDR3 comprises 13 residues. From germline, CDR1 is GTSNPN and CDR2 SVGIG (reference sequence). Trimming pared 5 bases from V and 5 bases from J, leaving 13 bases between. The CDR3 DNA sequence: TGTGCCTGGGCTGGGGGCGCGGATCAGCCCCAGCATTTT. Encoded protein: CAWAGGADQPQHF.

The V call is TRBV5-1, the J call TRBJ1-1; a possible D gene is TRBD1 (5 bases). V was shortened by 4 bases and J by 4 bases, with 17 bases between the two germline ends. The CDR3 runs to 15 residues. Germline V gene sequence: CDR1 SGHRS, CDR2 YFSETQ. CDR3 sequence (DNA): TGCGCCAGCAGCCACGGGGCCACCGGTGGCACTGAAGCTTTCTTT. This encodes CASSHGATGGTEAFF. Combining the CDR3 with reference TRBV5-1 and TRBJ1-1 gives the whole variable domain KAGVTQTPRYLIKTRGQQVTLSCSPISGHRSVSWYQQTPGQGLQFLFEYFSETQRNKGNFPGRFSGRQFSNSRSEMNVSTLELGDSALYLCASSHGATGGTEAFFGQGTRLTVV.

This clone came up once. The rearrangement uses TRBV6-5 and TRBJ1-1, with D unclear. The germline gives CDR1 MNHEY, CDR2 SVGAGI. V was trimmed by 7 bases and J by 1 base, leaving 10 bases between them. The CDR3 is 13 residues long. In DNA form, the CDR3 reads TGTGCCAGCACGGGAGGGCGGAACACTGAAGCTTTCTTT. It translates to CASTGGRNTEAFF.

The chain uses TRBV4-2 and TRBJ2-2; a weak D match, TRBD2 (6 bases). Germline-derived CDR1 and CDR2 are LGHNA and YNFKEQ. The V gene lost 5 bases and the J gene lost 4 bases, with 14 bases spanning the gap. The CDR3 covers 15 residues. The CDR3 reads CASSIDAGFTGELFF. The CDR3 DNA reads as TGTGCCAGCAGCATCGATGCGGGATTCACCGGGGAGCTGTTTTTT.

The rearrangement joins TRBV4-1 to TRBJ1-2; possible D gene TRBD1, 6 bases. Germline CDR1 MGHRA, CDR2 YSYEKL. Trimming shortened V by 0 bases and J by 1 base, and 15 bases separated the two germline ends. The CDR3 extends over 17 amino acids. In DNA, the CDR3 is TGCGCCAGCAGCCAAGATCCTGACAGGTCCTATAACTATGGCTACACCTTC. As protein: CASSQDPDRSYNYGYTF.

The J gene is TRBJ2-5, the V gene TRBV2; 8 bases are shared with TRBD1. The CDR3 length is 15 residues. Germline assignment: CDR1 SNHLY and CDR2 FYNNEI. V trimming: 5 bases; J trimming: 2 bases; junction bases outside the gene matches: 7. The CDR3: CASSSGTGPQETQYF. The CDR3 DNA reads TGTGCCAGCAGTTCCGGGACAGGCCCTCAAGAGACCCAGTACTTC.

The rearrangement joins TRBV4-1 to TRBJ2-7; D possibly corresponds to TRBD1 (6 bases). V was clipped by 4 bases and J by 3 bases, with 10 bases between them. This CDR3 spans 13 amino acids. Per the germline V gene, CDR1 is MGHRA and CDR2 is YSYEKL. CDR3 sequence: CASSPRTDYEQYF. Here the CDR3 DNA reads TGCGCCAGCAGCCCCCGGACAGACTACGAGCAGTACTTC.

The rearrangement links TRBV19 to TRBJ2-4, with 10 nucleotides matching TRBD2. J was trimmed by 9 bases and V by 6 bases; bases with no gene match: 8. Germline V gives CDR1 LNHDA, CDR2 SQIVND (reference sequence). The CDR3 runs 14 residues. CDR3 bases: TGTGCCAGTAGCCTAGCGGGAGAGTCAAGCATTCAGTACTTC. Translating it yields CASSLAGESSIQYF.

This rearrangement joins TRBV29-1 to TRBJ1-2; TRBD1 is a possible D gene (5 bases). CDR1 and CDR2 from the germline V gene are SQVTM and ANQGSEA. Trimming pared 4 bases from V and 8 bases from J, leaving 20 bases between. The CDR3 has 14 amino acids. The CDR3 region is CSVAEGSTSGGYTF. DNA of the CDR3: TGCAGCGTTGCGGAGGGGTCCACTTCGGGAGGCTACACCTTC.

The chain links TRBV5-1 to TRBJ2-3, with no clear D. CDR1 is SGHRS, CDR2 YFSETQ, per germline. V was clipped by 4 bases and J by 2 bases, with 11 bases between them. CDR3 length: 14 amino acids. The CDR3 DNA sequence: TGCGCCAGCAGCCCCGGGTCCTACACAGATACGCAGTATTTT. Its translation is CASSPGSYTDTQYF.

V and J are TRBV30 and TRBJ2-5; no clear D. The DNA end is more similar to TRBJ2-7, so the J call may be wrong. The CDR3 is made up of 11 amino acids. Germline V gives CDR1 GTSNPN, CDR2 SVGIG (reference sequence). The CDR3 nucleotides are TGTGCCTGGGGCCAATCCTACGAGCAGTACTTC. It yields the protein CAWGQSYEQYF.

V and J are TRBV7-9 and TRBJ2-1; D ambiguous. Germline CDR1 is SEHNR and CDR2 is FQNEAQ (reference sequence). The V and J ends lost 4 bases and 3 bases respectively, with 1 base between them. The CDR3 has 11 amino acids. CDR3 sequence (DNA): TGTGCCAGCAGCTACTACAATGAGCAGTTCTTC. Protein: CASSYYNEQFF.

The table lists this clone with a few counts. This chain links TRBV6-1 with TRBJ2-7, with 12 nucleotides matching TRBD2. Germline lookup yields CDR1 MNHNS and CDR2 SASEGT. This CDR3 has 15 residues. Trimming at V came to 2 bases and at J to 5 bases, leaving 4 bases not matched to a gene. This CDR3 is CASSELAGGPHEQYF. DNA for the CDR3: TGTGCCAGCAGTGAACTAGCGGGAGGGCCCCACGAGCAGTACTTC.

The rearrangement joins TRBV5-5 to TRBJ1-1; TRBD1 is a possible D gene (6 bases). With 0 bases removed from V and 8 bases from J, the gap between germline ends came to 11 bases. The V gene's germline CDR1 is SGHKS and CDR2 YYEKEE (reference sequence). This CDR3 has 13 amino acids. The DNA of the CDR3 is TGTGCCAGCAGCTTGGCCTGGGGGGGCGAAGCTTTCTTT. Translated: CASSLAWGGEAFF.

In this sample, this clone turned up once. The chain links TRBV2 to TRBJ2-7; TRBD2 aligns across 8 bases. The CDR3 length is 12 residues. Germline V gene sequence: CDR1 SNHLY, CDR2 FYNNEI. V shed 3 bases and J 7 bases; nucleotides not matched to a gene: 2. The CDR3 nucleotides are TGTGCCAGCAGTGACATAGCGGGGGAGCAGTACTTC. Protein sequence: CASSDIAGEQYF.

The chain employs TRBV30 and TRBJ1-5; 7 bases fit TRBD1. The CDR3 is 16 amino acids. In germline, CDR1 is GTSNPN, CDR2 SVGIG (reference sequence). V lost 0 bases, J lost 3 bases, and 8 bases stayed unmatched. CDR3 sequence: CAWSVVHRGLNQPQHF. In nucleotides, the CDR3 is TGTGCCTGGAGTGTAGTCCACAGGGGCCTCAATCAGCCCCAGCATTTT. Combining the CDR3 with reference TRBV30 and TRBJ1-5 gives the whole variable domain SQTIHQWPATLVQPVGSPLSLECTVEGTSNPNLYWYRQAAGRGLQLLFYSVGIGQISSEVPQNLSASRPQDRQFILSSKKLLLSDSGFYLCAWSVVHRGLNQPQHFGDGTRLSIL.

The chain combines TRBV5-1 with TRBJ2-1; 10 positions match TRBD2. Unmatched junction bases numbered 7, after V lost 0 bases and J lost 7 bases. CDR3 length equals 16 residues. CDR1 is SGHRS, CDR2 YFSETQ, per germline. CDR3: CASSLAVLAGANEQFF. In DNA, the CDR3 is TGCGCCAGCAGCTTGGCCGTCCTAGCGGGGGCGAATGAGCAGTTCTTC.

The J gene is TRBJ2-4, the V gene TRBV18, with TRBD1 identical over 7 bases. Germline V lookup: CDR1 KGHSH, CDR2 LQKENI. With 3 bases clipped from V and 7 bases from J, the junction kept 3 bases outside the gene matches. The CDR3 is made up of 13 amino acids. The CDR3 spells CASSPDRVNIQYF. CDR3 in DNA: TGTGCCAGCTCACCTGACAGGGTGAACATTCAGTACTTC.

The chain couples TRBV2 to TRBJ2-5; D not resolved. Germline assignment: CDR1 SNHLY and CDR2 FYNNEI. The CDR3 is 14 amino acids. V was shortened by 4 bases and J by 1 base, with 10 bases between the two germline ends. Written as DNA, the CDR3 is TGTGCCAGCAGTGTGGAGACTGTCCAAGAGACCCAGTACTTC. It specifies CASSVETVQETQYF.

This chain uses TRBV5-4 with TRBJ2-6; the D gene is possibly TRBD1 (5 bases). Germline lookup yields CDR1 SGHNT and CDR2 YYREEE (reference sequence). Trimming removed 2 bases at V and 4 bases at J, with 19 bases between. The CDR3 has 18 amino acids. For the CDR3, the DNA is TGTGCCAGCAGCTTATTCAACAGGTCCAGATCGGGGGCCAACGTCCTGACTTTC. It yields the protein CASSLFNRSRSGANVLTF.

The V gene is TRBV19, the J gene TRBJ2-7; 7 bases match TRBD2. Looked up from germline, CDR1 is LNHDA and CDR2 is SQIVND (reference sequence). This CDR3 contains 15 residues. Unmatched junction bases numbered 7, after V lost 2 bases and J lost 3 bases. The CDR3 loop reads CASSIKGGENYEQYF. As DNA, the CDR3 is TGTGCCAGTAGTATAAAGGGAGGGGAAAACTACGAGCAGTACTTC.

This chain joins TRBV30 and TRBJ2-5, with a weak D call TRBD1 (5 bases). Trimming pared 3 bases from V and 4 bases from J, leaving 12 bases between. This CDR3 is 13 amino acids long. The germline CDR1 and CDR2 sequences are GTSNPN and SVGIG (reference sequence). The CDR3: CAWSPGGAETQYF. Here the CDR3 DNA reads TGTGCCTGGAGCCCAGGTGGGGCAGAGACCCAGTACTTC.

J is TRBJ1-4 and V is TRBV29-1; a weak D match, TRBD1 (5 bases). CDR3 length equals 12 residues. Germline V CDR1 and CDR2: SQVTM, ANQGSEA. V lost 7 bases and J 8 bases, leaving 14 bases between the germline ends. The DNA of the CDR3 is TGCAGCGCACCGAGGGGCCGGGAAAAACTGTTTTTT. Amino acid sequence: CSAPRGREKLFF.

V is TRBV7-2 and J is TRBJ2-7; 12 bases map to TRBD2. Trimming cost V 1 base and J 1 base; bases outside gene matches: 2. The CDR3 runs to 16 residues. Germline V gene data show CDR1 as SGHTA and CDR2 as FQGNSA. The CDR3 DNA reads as TGTGCCAGCAGCTTAGGGCTAGCGGGAGGGTCCTACGAGCAGTACTTC. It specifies CASSLGLAGGSYEQYF.

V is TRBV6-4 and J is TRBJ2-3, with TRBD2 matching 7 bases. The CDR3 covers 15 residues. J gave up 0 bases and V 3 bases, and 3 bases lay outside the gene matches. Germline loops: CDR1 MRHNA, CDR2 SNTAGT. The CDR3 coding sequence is TGTGCCAGCAGTGATGGGCGGGAGAGCACAGATACGCAGTATTTT. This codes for CASSDGRESTDTQYF.

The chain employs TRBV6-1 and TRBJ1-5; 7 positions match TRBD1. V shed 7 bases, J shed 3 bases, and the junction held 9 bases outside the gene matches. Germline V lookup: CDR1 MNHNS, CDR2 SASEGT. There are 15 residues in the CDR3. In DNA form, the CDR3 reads TGTGCCAGCACCAGACAGGGTCTCCCCAATCAGCCCCAGCATTTT. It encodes CASTRQGLPNQPQHF.

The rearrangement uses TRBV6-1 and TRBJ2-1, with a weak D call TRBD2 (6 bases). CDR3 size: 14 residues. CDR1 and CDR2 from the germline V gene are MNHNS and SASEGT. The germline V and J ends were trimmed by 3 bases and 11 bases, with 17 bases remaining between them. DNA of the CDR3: TGTGCCAGCAGTGAGAAGGGCTGGAGGGTTAAGCAGTTCTTC. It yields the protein CASSEKGWRVKQFF.